A selection of T cell receptor beta chains follows, all from one sample in a study of shared clonotypes between healthy human individuals. The table came from immunoSEQ multiplex PCR; TCRdb's copy has only in-frame clones and leaves some out. Of about 2.2 million clones listed, around 93% were seen once; the top ten hold approximately 1.6%. The sample taken for sequencing was naive CD8+ T cells from PBMCs. Source of these receptors: a man younger than 35 in good health. Some clones in this sample may be carry-over from other donors' samples. Both conserved end residues are part of each CDR3. The D gene is left open where the match is weak. Clone size is stated in some rows and not others, as once, few, many or a class when expanded.

V: TRBV7-9
J: TRBJ2-1
D: TRBD2
size: NA
CDR3: CASSSQGLAGGRYNEQFF
DNA: TGTGCCAGCAGCTCCCAGGGACTAGCGGGAGGCCGGTACAATGAGCAGTTCTTC

V: TRBV19
J: TRBJ2-7
D: TRBD2
size: NA
CDR3: CASSAWGLASYEQYF
DNA: TGTGCCAGTAGTGCCTGGGGACTAGCCTCCTACGAGCAGTACTTC

V: TRBV5-1
J: TRBJ1-1
D: NA
size: NA
CDR3: CASRQTTGSVNTEAFF
DNA: TGCGCCAGCAGGCAGACGACAGGTTCTGTGAACACTGAAGCTTTCTTT

V: TRBV4-2
J: TRBJ2-1
D: NA
size: NA
CDR3: CASRLGAPNDEQFF
DNA: TGTGCCAGCAGGCTCGGGGCCCCGAACGATGAGCAGTTCTTC

V: TRBV27
J: TRBJ1-5
D: NA
size: NA
CDR3: CASSLAGINQPQHF
DNA: TGTGCCAGCAGTTTGGCAGGGATCAATCAGCCCCAGCATTTT

V: TRBV6-5
J: TRBJ2-5
D: NA
size: NA
CDR3: CASSYGAGGLVTQYF
DNA: TGTGCCAGCAGTTACGGGGCAGGCGGGCTTGTCACCCAGTACTTC

V: TRBV27
J: TRBJ2-3
D: NA
size: once
CDR3: CASTPGGSTDTQYF
DNA: TGTGCCAGCACCCCAGGCGGGAGCACAGATACGCAGTATTTT

V: TRBV13
J: TRBJ2-7
D: TRBD1
size: NA
CDR3: CASSQDRGDEQYF
DNA: TGTGCCAGCAGCCAGGACAGGGGGGACGAGCAGTACTTC

V: TRBV10-3
J: TRBJ2-7
D: NA
size: NA
CDR3: CATAGPLKNEQYF
DNA: TGTGCCACCGCCGGGCCACTGAAAAACGAGCAGTACTTC

V: TRBV15
J: TRBJ2-7
D: TRBD2
size: NA
CDR3: CATSRATSGSEQYF
DNA: TGTGCCACCAGCAGAGCCACTAGCGGGAGCGAGCAGTACTTC

V: TRBV10-2
J: TRBJ2-1
D: NA
size: NA
CDR3: CASSESGGRSEQFF
DNA: TGCGCCAGCAGTGAGTCTGGGGGAAGGAGCGAGCAGTTCTTC

V: TRBV5-4
J: TRBJ2-4
D: NA
size: NA
CDR3: CASSLEAGLLNIQYF
DNA: TGTGCCAGCAGCTTGGAGGCAGGACTTTTGAACATTCAGTACTTC

V: TRBV28
J: TRBJ2-7
D: NA
size: NA
CDR3: CASSLRLGGSYEQYF
DNA: TGTGCCAGCAGTTTACGGCTGGGCGGCTCCTACGAGCAGTACTTC

V: TRBV6-1
J: TRBJ2-1
D: TRBD2
size: once
CDR3: CASSELAGGPYEQFF
DNA: TGTGCCAGCAGTGAACTAGCGGGAGGGCCCTATGAGCAGTTCTTC

V: TRBV9
J: TRBJ2-7
D: NA
size: NA
CDR3: CASSLSQSPTSYEQYF
DNA: TGTGCCAGCAGCTTGAGTCAGTCCCCTACTAGCTACGAGCAGTACTTC

V: TRBV7-8
J: TRBJ2-2
D: TRBD2
size: NA
CDR3: CASSLDAGGPSGELFF
DNA: TGTGCCAGCAGCTTAGACGCGGGAGGGCCGTCCGGGGAGCTGTTTTTT

V: TRBV27
J: TRBJ2-7
D: TRBD2
size: NA
CDR3: CASSLTSGDKNYEQYF
DNA: TGTGCCAGCAGTTTAACTAGCGGGGATAAAAATTACGAGCAGTACTTC

V: TRBV11-3
J: TRBJ2-1
D: TRBD1
size: NA
CDR3: CASSTRQGSTYNEQFF
DNA: TGTGCCAGCAGCACCCGACAGGGGTCCACCTACAATGAGCAGTTCTTC